Listed below are T cell receptor beta chains from one sample, sequenced in a study of shared clonotypes between healthy human individuals. The repertoire was sequenced with immunoSEQ multiplex PCR; TCRdb's copy has only in-frame clones and lacks some. Of more than 2 million clones in the sample, 93% were seen once. The sample was naive CD8+ T cells from PBMCs. The receptors derive from a man aged 18 to 30 in good health. Some clones in this sample may be carry-over from other donors' samples. The CDR3 runs from the conserved cysteine through the conserved F or W. A D gene is named only where the DNA matches it firmly. Size values are once, few and many counts, or a class for expanded clones, and some rows have none.

j_call: TRBJ1-2; clone_size: -; v_call: TRBV7-3; d_call: TRBD1; cdr3_nt: TGTGCCACTCAGGGACTGAGGACAGGGGGTAACTATGGCTACACCTTC; cdr3_aa: CATQGLRTGGNYGYTF
j_call: TRBJ2-7; clone_size: -; v_call: TRBV28; d_call: TRBD1; cdr3_nt: TGTGCCAGCAGTCCCCCGGACAGGGTAAACGAGCAGTACTTC; cdr3_aa: CASSPPDRVNEQYF
j_call: TRBJ1-1; clone_size: -; v_call: TRBV7-9; d_call: TRBD1; cdr3_nt: TGTGCCAGCAGCTTCCCGGGACAGGGGAACACTGAAGCTTTCTTT; cdr3_aa: CASSFPGQGNTEAFF
j_call: TRBJ1-2; clone_size: -; v_call: TRBV19; d_call: -; cdr3_nt: TGTGCCAGTAGTATAGTCGGGGATGGCTACACCTTC; cdr3_aa: CASSIVGDGYTF
j_call: TRBJ1-1; clone_size: once; v_call: TRBV2; d_call: -; cdr3_nt: TGTGCCAGCAGTGAACTGGAGGGCTCTGAAGCTTTCTTT; cdr3_aa: CASSELEGSEAFF
j_call: TRBJ2-7; clone_size: -; v_call: TRBV4-1; d_call: TRBD1; cdr3_nt: TGCGCCAGCAGCCAAGGAGAGGACAGGGACTACGAGCAGTACTTC; cdr3_aa: CASSQGEDRDYEQYF
j_call: TRBJ1-4; clone_size: -; v_call: TRBV30; d_call: TRBD1; cdr3_nt: TGTGCCTGGAGTGGGACAGGGGGAAATGAAAAACTGTTTTTT; cdr3_aa: CAWSGTGGNEKLFF
j_call: TRBJ2-1; clone_size: -; v_call: TRBV7-9; d_call: TRBD1; cdr3_nt: TGTGCCAGCAGCCGAAGCGAGGGGGCATTCCATGAGCAGTTCTTC; cdr3_aa: CASSRSEGAFHEQFF
j_call: TRBJ2-3; clone_size: -; v_call: TRBV15; d_call: -; cdr3_nt: TGTGCCACCAGCAGATCAAGCACAGATACGCAGTATTTT; cdr3_aa: CATSRSSTDTQYF
j_call: TRBJ1-1; clone_size: -; v_call: TRBV11-2; d_call: -; cdr3_nt: TGTGCCAGCAGGCTCACAGGGCCTGAAGCTTTCTTT; cdr3_aa: CASRLTGPEAFF
j_call: TRBJ1-2; clone_size: -; v_call: TRBV7-9; d_call: TRBD1; cdr3_nt: TGTGCCAGCAGCCTCGCCGCGACAGGGAACTATGGCTACACCTTC; cdr3_aa: CASSLAATGNYGYTF
j_call: TRBJ2-1; clone_size: -; v_call: TRBV4-1; d_call: TRBD2; cdr3_nt: TGCGCCAGCAGCCAAGATCGGGGGCTAGCGGGTTATGAGCAGTTCTTC; cdr3_aa: CASSQDRGLAGYEQFF
j_call: TRBJ1-5; clone_size: -; v_call: TRBV19; d_call: -; cdr3_nt: TGTGCCAGTAGTTTTAGCAATCAGCCCCAGCATTTT; cdr3_aa: CASSFSNQPQHF
j_call: TRBJ2-7; clone_size: -; v_call: TRBV5-4; d_call: -; cdr3_nt: TGTGCCAGCAGCTCCCGTGCTCTCAGCTCCTACGAGCAGTACTTC; cdr3_aa: CASSSRALSSYEQYF
j_call: TRBJ2-2; clone_size: few; v_call: TRBV5-4; d_call: -; cdr3_nt: TGTGCCAGCAGCTCTACCCCGAACACCGGGGAGCTGTTTTTT; cdr3_aa: CASSSTPNTGELFF
j_call: TRBJ1-5; clone_size: -; v_call: TRBV7-9; d_call: -; cdr3_nt: TGTGCCAGCAGCCCCCGCGGACCCGCCCAGGAGCCCCAGCATTTT; cdr3_aa: CASSPRGPAQEPQHF
j_call: TRBJ2-5; clone_size: -; v_call: TRBV4-1; d_call: -; cdr3_nt: TGCGCCAGCAGCCAAGGTGTAGGTGAGACCCAGTACTTC; cdr3_aa: CASSQGVGETQYF
j_call: TRBJ2-5; clone_size: -; v_call: TRBV15; d_call: TRBD2; cdr3_nt: TGTGCCACCAGCAGAGATTCCAGGCTAGCGGGACCTCAAGAGACCCAGTACTTC; cdr3_aa: CATSRDSRLAGPQETQYF
j_call: TRBJ1-1; clone_size: -; v_call: TRBV7-9; d_call: -; cdr3_nt: TGTGCCAGCAGCTGGCCCCCAGGGCTAGCCGACACTGAAGCTTTCTTT; cdr3_aa: CASSWPPGLADTEAFF
j_call: TRBJ2-3; clone_size: -; v_call: TRBV13; d_call: -; cdr3_nt: TGTGCCAGCAGCTTGTGGACGGCCCTGGATAATACGCAGTATTTT; cdr3_aa: CASSLWTALDNTQYF
j_call: TRBJ1-1; clone_size: few; v_call: TRBV7-2; d_call: TRBD1; cdr3_nt: TGTGCCAGCAGCGCGGACAGGGGGCTCACTGAAGCTTTCTTT; cdr3_aa: CASSADRGLTEAFF
j_call: TRBJ1-5; clone_size: -; v_call: TRBV27; d_call: -; cdr3_nt: TGTGCCAGCAGGACCACAGGGAGTGGGGGACAGCCCCAGCATTTT; cdr3_aa: CASRTTGSGGQPQHF
j_call: TRBJ1-2; clone_size: few; v_call: TRBV9; d_call: -; cdr3_nt: TGTGCCAGCAGCGTAGGTGAACCCAACTATGGCTACACCTTC; cdr3_aa: CASSVGEPNYGYTF
j_call: TRBJ2-7; clone_size: -; v_call: TRBV4-3; d_call: TRBD2; cdr3_nt: TGCGCCAGCAGCCACGATACGGGACTAGCGGGAGGGTCCTACGAGCAGTACTTC; cdr3_aa: CASSHDTGLAGGSYEQYF
j_call: TRBJ1-5; clone_size: -; v_call: TRBV27; d_call: -; cdr3_nt: TGTGCCAGCAGTTTTGGGGGTAGCAATCAGCCCCAGCATTTT; cdr3_aa: CASSFGGSNQPQHF
j_call: TRBJ1-2; clone_size: -; v_call: TRBV4-1; d_call: -; cdr3_nt: TGCGCCAGCAGCCGATCGACAGTTACTAACTATGGCTACACCTTC; cdr3_aa: CASSRSTVTNYGYTF
j_call: TRBJ2-2; clone_size: -; v_call: TRBV7-7; d_call: -; cdr3_nt: TGTGCCAGCAGCCCCAGTAGGGCGGTTAACACCGGGGAGCTGTTTTTT; cdr3_aa: CASSPSRAVNTGELFF
j_call: TRBJ2-7; clone_size: -; v_call: TRBV25-1; d_call: TRBD2; cdr3_nt: TGTGCCAGCAGCCAACGACTAGCGGGAAGGTACGAGCAGTACTTC; cdr3_aa: CASSQRLAGRYEQYF
j_call: TRBJ1-2; clone_size: -; v_call: TRBV19; d_call: -; cdr3_nt: TGTGCCAGTAGTATCTCGGCAGGGAGTAACTATGGCTACACCTTC; cdr3_aa: CASSISAGSNYGYTF